Detailed here is one T cell receptor (beta chain). Its target antigen remains unknown. Per-base qualities were not stored, and no clone one base away is much larger. The CDR3 contains 14 residues, cysteine and phenylalanine counted. Just the 42-base CDR3 DNA is kept, in frame starting at base 1. The germline V gene (reference sequence) provides CDR1 LNHDA and CDR2 SQIVND. V lost 7 bases and J lost 4 bases, and the count of bases not matched to a germline gene is 6. High-throughput TCR beta sequencing profiled peripheral blood CD8+ and CD4+ T cells from healthy donors, Susac syndrome patients and multiple sclerosis patients. The multiple sclerosis controls were treatment-naive patients whose relapsing-remitting disease, either stable or active, fulfilled the revised McDonald criteria. Bulk CD8+ and CD4+ T cells were purified by magnetic negative isolation, while CD8+ TEMRA cells were enriched using FACS. Blood was drawn into EDTA tubes, processed within 24 hours, and PBMCs were isolated by density gradient centrifugation. PBMCs intended for TCR sequencing were frozen in liquid nitrogen and were later thawed in a 37 degrees C water bath. A purity of at least 90% was achieved for sorted or isolated CD4+, CD8+ and CD8+ TEMRA cells.

The record originates from a study of CD8 T cells in Susac syndrome (dated by TCRdb to between 2019 and 2020). Regarding the complete study: The study used repertoire sequencing to test whether antigen drove CD8+ T cell activation and differentiation in Susac syndrome. The clonality of the CD8+ T cell repertoire was compared across 11 to 12 healthy donors, some 14 Susac syndrome patients and about 16 multiple sclerosis patients.

RNA was extracted using the RNeasy kit, and about 0.45 to 1 ug of the RNA was reverse transcribed with random hexamers. The immunoSEQ multiplex PCR assay, covering 54 Vbeta and 13 Jbeta segments, was used to amplify TCR beta CDR3 regions. To correct PCR amplification bias, a synthetic template baseline was used for both primer optimization and computational correction. In the original analysis: Reads were annotated to V, D and J genes per IMGT and analyzed with immunoSEQ Analyzer, keeping only productive sequences. To calculate clonality, Shannon entropy was normalized by log2 of the number of productive unique sequences and then subtracted from one. For each patient and control, public and private clones were evaluated among the 100 most prevalent clones. Susac-specific clones were defined as absent from healthy and MS cohorts, about 1,100 published viral clones and other ImmuneACCESS disease sequences. TCRdb ran its own pipeline on the public reads, namely fastp trimming at Q25 and MiXCR clone calling, and kept in-frame beta chains. Rows are combined by CDR3 protein, so each entry shows the most common genes and DNA. Here the V and J calls rest on TCRdb's processing, not on the authors' analysis. The table for this sample lists 250,000 to 300,000 distinct CDR3 sequences; approximately 81% of them were counted only once. The ten largest clones add up to over 0.1% of the sample.

The paper's findings and limits, for the study overall: The number of individuals in the TCR sequencing and HLA analysis was acknowledged as relatively small.

This chain is built from TRBV19 and TRBJ1-2, with TRBD1 identical over 10 junction bases. Sample: CD8+ T cells from PBMCs. The receptor was derived from a human donor with multiple sclerosis. The CDR3 protein is CASTPGTGAYGYTF. The nucleotide sequence reads TGTGCCAGTACCCCCGGGACAGGGGCCTATGGCTACACCTTC.